This T cell receptor (beta chain) was obtained from a study of blood T cells in healthy people across ages. Germline V lookup: CDR1 SGHTA, CDR2 FQGNSA. V lost 4 bases and J lost 1, with 15 bases in between. The CDR3 has 16 residues. Then a second PCR, running roughly 6 to 12 cycles, was carried out with a sample-barcoded 5' primer and a J-beta primer mix. Using its own MiXCR run on the 5' RACE reads, TCRdb lists one record per CDR3 protein. The sample yields 650,000 to 800,000 distinct CDR3 sequences, 40% to 50% seen once. Sample: blood. This clonotype originated in a man aged 55 to 69 in good health. The J gene is TRBJ2-3, the V gene TRBV7-2, with a tentative D call TRBD2 (6 bases). Here the CDR3 reads CASSSREHGGTDTQYF. CDR3 nucleotide sequence: TGTGCCAGCAGCTCCCGGGAGCATGGGGGCACAGATACGCAGTATTTT.